This is a list of T cell receptor beta chains from one sample in a study of beta chain features in type 1 diabetes. Libraries were prepared by immunoSEQ multiplex PCR; TCRdb keeps only in-frame clonotypes and omits some of them. This sample carries hundreds of thousands of clones, roughly an eighth of them seen once, and the ten largest clones take 0.02% to 0.025%. Specimen: naive CD4+ T cells from blood. These receptors all stem from a man aged 18 to 35 with type 1 diabetes. CDR3s include the opening cysteine and the closing phenylalanine or tryptophan. The order of the fields is CDR3 protein, CDR3 DNA, clone size, V gene, CDR3 length, J gene, D gene. A D gene is named only where the DNA matches it firmly. Clone size is stated in some rows and not others, as once, few, many or a class when expanded.

cdr3_aa: CASSSGGAPIYTDTQYF; cdr3_nt: TGTGCCAGCAGTTCCGGCGGGGCCCCGATTTACACAGATACGCAGTATTTT; clone_size: NA; v_call: TRBV28; cdr3_length: 17; j_call: TRBJ2-3; d_call: NA
cdr3_aa: CASSPPTVTDTQYF; cdr3_nt: TGTGCCAGCTCACCACCGACCGTTACAGATACGCAGTATTTT; clone_size: few; v_call: TRBV18; cdr3_length: 14; j_call: TRBJ2-3; d_call: NA
cdr3_aa: CAWSLAGANVLTF; cdr3_nt: TGTGCCTGGAGCCTGGCTGGGGCCAACGTCCTGACTTTC; clone_size: few; v_call: TRBV30; cdr3_length: 13; j_call: TRBJ2-6; d_call: NA
cdr3_aa: CASSVETTVGWHPRFF; cdr3_nt: TGTGCCAGCAGTGTCGAGACTACGGTGGGATGGCACCCTCGGTTCTTC; clone_size: NA; v_call: TRBV6-1; cdr3_length: 16; j_call: TRBJ2-1; d_call: NA
cdr3_aa: CAWSPLGHLNQPQHF; cdr3_nt: TGTGCCTGGAGTCCCCTGGGACACCTCAATCAGCCCCAGCATTTT; clone_size: NA; v_call: TRBV30; cdr3_length: 15; j_call: TRBJ1-5; d_call: NA
cdr3_aa: CAWRGLDYEQYF; cdr3_nt: TGTGCCTGGAGGGGTTTGGACTACGAGCAGTACTTC; clone_size: few; v_call: TRBV30; cdr3_length: 12; j_call: TRBJ2-7; d_call: NA
cdr3_aa: CASSQEPPRRSSYEQYF; cdr3_nt: TGCGCCAGCAGCCAAGAGCCCCCCCGCAGGTCCTCCTACGAGCAGTACTTC; clone_size: NA; v_call: TRBV4-1; cdr3_length: 17; j_call: TRBJ2-7; d_call: NA
cdr3_aa: CASSYGTYTEAFF; cdr3_nt: TGTGCCAGCAGCTACGGGACATACACTGAAGCTTTCTTT; clone_size: NA; v_call: TRBV2; cdr3_length: 13; j_call: TRBJ1-1; d_call: NA
cdr3_aa: CASLRGQATGELFF; cdr3_nt: TGTGCCAGTCTCAGGGGTCAGGCCACCGGGGAGCTGTTTTTT; clone_size: few; v_call: TRBV19; cdr3_length: 14; j_call: TRBJ2-2; d_call: NA
cdr3_aa: CASKGGQETQYF; cdr3_nt: TGTGCCAGCAAGGGGGGGCAAGAGACCCAGTACTTC; clone_size: NA; v_call: TRBV2; cdr3_length: 12; j_call: TRBJ2-5; d_call: NA
cdr3_aa: CASSGGTSGLGTDTQYF; cdr3_nt: TGTGCCAGCAGCGGTGGGACTAGCGGTCTTGGCACAGATACGCAGTATTTT; clone_size: NA; v_call: TRBV9; cdr3_length: 17; j_call: TRBJ2-3; d_call: TRBD2
cdr3_aa: CASSTGKWDNEQFF; cdr3_nt: TGTGCCAGTAGTACAGGCAAGTGGGACAATGAGCAGTTCTTC; clone_size: NA; v_call: TRBV19; cdr3_length: 14; j_call: TRBJ2-1; d_call: NA
cdr3_aa: CSVEIGTGHYGYTF; cdr3_nt: TGCAGCGTTGAGATCGGGACAGGCCACTATGGCTACACCTTC; clone_size: few; v_call: TRBV29-1; cdr3_length: 14; j_call: TRBJ1-2; d_call: TRBD1
cdr3_aa: CASSYSIAGGNEQFF; cdr3_nt: TGTGCCAGCAGTTACTCGATAGCCGGTGGCAATGAGCAGTTCTTC; clone_size: NA; v_call: TRBV6-6; cdr3_length: 15; j_call: TRBJ2-1; d_call: NA
cdr3_aa: CASSEKGVYGYTF; cdr3_nt: TGTGCCAGCAGTGAAAAAGGGGTCTATGGCTACACCTTC; clone_size: NA; v_call: TRBV6-1; cdr3_length: 13; j_call: TRBJ1-2; d_call: NA
cdr3_aa: CASSSITGGIQETQYF; cdr3_nt: TGTGCCAGCAGTTCTATCACAGGGGGCATCCAAGAGACCCAGTACTTC; clone_size: NA; v_call: TRBV6-5; cdr3_length: 16; j_call: TRBJ2-5; d_call: TRBD1
cdr3_aa: CSATFQETQYF; cdr3_nt: TGCAGTGCTACTTTCCAAGAGACCCAGTACTTC; clone_size: few; v_call: TRBV20-1; cdr3_length: 11; j_call: TRBJ2-5; d_call: NA
cdr3_aa: CASSQVSGAGEQYF; cdr3_nt: TGCGCCAGCAGCCAAGTTTCAGGGGCTGGCGAGCAGTACTTC; clone_size: few; v_call: TRBV4-1; cdr3_length: 14; j_call: TRBJ2-7; d_call: NA